The 25 T cell receptor beta chains below all came from one sample that was sequenced in a study of cytomegalovirus exposure and HLA in healthy donors. With 60 Vbeta and 13 Jbeta primers, the PCR was carried out. Only in-frame clones appear in the TCRdb table, and some are missing; sequencing was by immunoSEQ multiplex PCR. Of about 160,000 clones in the sample, 70% to 80% were seen once. The sample consisted of PBMCs. All receptors derive from a man in his 60s in good health and CMV-seronegative.

The chain links TRBV29-1 to TRBJ2-7; 11 nucleotides match TRBD2. Germline assignment: CDR1 SQVTM and CDR2 ANQGSEA. This CDR3 has 13 residues. With V trimmed by 4 bases and J by 3 bases, 2 bases remained unmatched. The CDR3, as DNA: TGCAGCGTTGTAGCGGGAGGGGGCTACGAGCAGTACTTC. Protein sequence: CSVVAGGGYEQYF.

The gene calls are TRBV5-4 and TRBJ2-3, with 8 positions matching TRBD2. V shed 3 bases and J 1 base; nucleotides not matched to a gene: 1. Per the germline V gene, CDR1 is SGHNT and CDR2 is YYREEE (reference sequence). There are 14 residues in the CDR3. CDR3 DNA: TGTGCCAGCAGCTCGGGACTAGGCACAGATACGCAGTATTTT. Translation gives CASSSGLGTDTQYF. Full variable domain (rest looked up from reference TRBV5-4 and TRBJ2-3): ETGVTQSPTHLIKTRGQQVTLRCSSQSGHNTVSWYQQALGQGPQFIFQYYREEENGRGNFPPRFSGLQFPNYSSELNVNALELDDSALYLCASSSGLGTDTQYFGPGTRLTVL.

This sequence joins TRBV14 and TRBJ2-7, with D perhaps matching TRBD2 (5 bases). Germline loops: CDR1 SGHDN, CDR2 FVKESK. The CDR3 covers 14 residues. Between the trimmed V and J ends, which lost 3 bases and 2 bases, there was a span of 11 bases. The CDR3: CASSQQDGTYEQYF. The CDR3 DNA sequence: TGTGCCAGCAGCCAGCAGGACGGGACCTACGAGCAGTACTTC.

The genes are TRBV6-1 and TRBJ2-3, with a possible D match to TRBD2 (5 bases). V was pared by 5 bases and J by 0 bases, with 12 bases between. The germline V gene encodes CDR1 MNHNS and CDR2 SASEGT. This CDR3 spans 15 amino acids. In DNA form, the CDR3 reads TGTGCCAGCAGTCCACCGAGGACTAGCACAGATACGCAGTATTTT. Its protein product is CASSPPRTSTDTQYF.

The chain links TRBV12-1 to TRBJ2-7; whether TRBD2, the table's D call, matches the DNA was not checked. TRBV12-1 is a listed pseudogene. The CDR3 is 15 amino acids. Here the CDR3 reads CASSLLAHISYEQYF. The CDR3 DNA reads TGTGCCAGCAGCTTACTAGCGCATATCTCCTACGAGCAGTACTTC.

This sequence joins TRBV7-2 and TRBJ1-3; D unresolved. V was shortened by 7 bases and J by 2 bases, with 6 bases between the two germline ends. The CDR3 is 12 residues long. Germline loops: CDR1 SGHTA, CDR2 FQGNSA. The CDR3 nucleotides are TGTGCCAGCACTCTTCCTGGAAACACCATATATTTT. Translation: CASTLPGNTIYF. The full variable domain, its missing parts supplied by reference TRBV7-2 and TRBJ1-3, is GAGVSQSPSNKVTEKGKDVELRCDPISGHTALYWYRQSLGQGLEFLIYFQGNSAPDKSGLPSDRFSAERTGGSVSTLTIQRTQQEDSAVYLCASTLPGNTIYFGEGSWLTVV.

This clone appeared a few times. This chain links TRBV5-1 with TRBJ2-1, with 14 bases aligning to TRBD2. The V and J ends lost 0 bases and 8 bases, in that order; junction bases with no gene match: 4. This CDR3 region has 16 residues. CDR1 SGHRS and CDR2 YFSETQ come from the germline V gene. Written as DNA, the CDR3 is TGCGCCAGCAGCTTGGTGACTAGCGGGAGGGCCGATGAGCAGTTCTTC. It yields the protein CASSLVTSGRADEQFF.

The V call is TRBV2, the J call TRBJ2-3; D may be TRBD2 (6 bases). The CDR3 totals 15 residues. Germline-derived CDR1 and CDR2 are SNHLY and FYNNEI. Deletions cut 6 bases from V and 1 base from J, with 14 bases between. This chain's CDR3 is CASRGGRKGTDTQYF. The DNA for the CDR3 is TGTGCCAGCAGGGGTGGGAGGAAGGGCACAGATACGCAGTATTTT.

DNA for the CDR3: TGTGCCAGCAGCTTATCCTTGCCTGGCGGGAGGGCTGGCGGGGAGCTGTTTTTT. This gives the protein CASSLSLPGGRAGGELFF. The V and J genes are TRBV7-2 and TRBJ2-2; 9 bases are a match to TRBD2. V gave up 2 bases and J gave up 7 bases; unmatched junction bases: 14. CDR3 length: 18 amino acids. CDR1 is SGHTA, CDR2 FQGNSA, per germline.

The chain joins TRBV10-3 to TRBJ2-7, with D perhaps TRBD2 (6 bases). This CDR3 has 14 amino acids. Trimming cost V 6 bases and J 0 bases, with 12 bases left between them. CDR1 ENHRY and CDR2 SYGVKD come from the germline V gene. CDR3 DNA sequence: TGTGCCATCAGGAGAGCGGGCCTCTCCTACGAGCAGTACTTC. Amino acid sequence: CAIRRAGLSYEQYF.

The chain carries TRBV11-3 and TRBJ2-7; 8 bases align to TRBD1. The V and J ends lost 1 base and 1 base, in that order; junction bases with no gene match: 0. This CDR3 spans 14 amino acids. Germline lookup yields CDR1 SGHNT and CDR2 YENEEA. The CDR3 nucleotides are TGTGCCAGCAGCTTAGGGACAGGGTCCTACGAGCAGTACTTC. Encoded protein: CASSLGTGSYEQYF.

The chain is built from TRBV30 and TRBJ1-4, with TRBD1 matching over 7 bases. The germline V gene has CDR1 GTSNPN and CDR2 SVGIG (reference sequence). This CDR3 is built from 13 residues. CDR3 residues: CATTGANNEKLFF. The CDR3 nucleotides read TGTGCAACCACAGGGGCCAATAATGAAAAACTGTTTTTT. The full variable domain, rest sourced from reference TRBV30 and TRBJ1-4, is SQTIHQWPATLVQPVGSPLSLECTVEGTSNPNLYWYRQAAGRGLQLLFYSVGIGQISSEVPQNLSASRPQDRQFILSSKKLLLSDSGFYLCATTGANNEKLFFGSGTQLSVL.

The chain uses TRBV30 and TRBJ2-1; 8 nucleotides agree with TRBD2. V shed 0 bases, J shed 6 bases, and the junction held 10 bases outside the gene matches. The germline gives CDR1 GTSNPN, CDR2 SVGIG (reference sequence). CDR3 length: 16 residues. CDR3 region: CAWSVIVTGGGNEQFF. For the CDR3, the DNA is TGTGCCTGGAGTGTGATCGTAACGGGAGGGGGCAATGAGCAGTTCTTC. The entire variable domain, with the rest obtained from reference TRBV30 and TRBJ2-1, is as follows: SQTIHQWPATLVQPVGSPLSLECTVEGTSNPNLYWYRQAAGRGLQLLFYSVGIGQISSEVPQNLSASRPQDRQFILSSKKLLLSDSGFYLCAWSVIVTGGGNEQFFGPGTRLTVL.

The chain uses TRBV28 and TRBJ1-5; 10 bases match TRBD1. Germline assignment: CDR1 MDHEN and CDR2 SYDVKM. CDR3 length: 18 residues. V lost 6 bases to trimming and J lost 2 bases; unmatched junction nucleotides: 13. DNA of the CDR3: TGTGCCAGCAGCCGGCGAATGGGACAGGGGATCGGCAATCAGCCCCAGCATTTT. As protein: CASSRRMGQGIGNQPQHF.

The chain combines TRBV10-1 with TRBJ2-7; D is possibly TRBD1 (6 bases). V lost 1 base and J 5 bases, leaving 9 bases between the germline ends. CDR3 size: 13 residues. Germline-derived CDR1 and CDR2 are WNHNN and SYGVQD (reference sequence). CDR3 in amino acids: CASSELTGNEQYF. The CDR3 DNA follows: TGCGCCAGCAGTGAGTTAACAGGGAACGAGCAGTACTTC.

This sequence joins TRBV5-5 and TRBJ2-1, with D unresolved. The CDR3 has 14 amino acids. V lost 4 bases to trimming and J lost 6 bases, with 14 bases between them. Germline-derived CDR1 and CDR2 are SGHKS and YYEKEE (reference sequence). The CDR3 loop is CASSPLIETNEQFF. In nucleotides, the CDR3 is TGTGCCAGCAGCCCCCTCATAGAAACCAATGAGCAGTTCTTC.

CDR3 DNA: TGTGCCAGCAGTCCCCCCTCACACCCTAATTCACCCCTCCACTTT. It encodes CASSPPSHPNSPLHF. J is TRBJ1-6 and V is TRBV6-5, with D hard to call. The CDR3 extends over 15 amino acids. The V end was cut by 5 bases, the J end by 6 bases, with 14 bases between. CDR1 and CDR2 (germline): MNHEY, SVGAGI.

The count of this clone is one. In DNA, the CDR3 is TGTGCCAGCAGTTTAAGGGCAGGGGTTCACGGTCAGCCCCAGCATTTT. Translation: CASSLRAGVHGQPQHF. The V gene is TRBV27, the J gene TRBJ1-5; TRBD1 is a possible D gene (6 bases). Germline CDR1 MNHEY, CDR2 SMNVEV (reference sequence). V was pared by 2 bases and J by 6 bases, with 17 bases between. The CDR3 runs to 16 residues.

The V and J genes are TRBV11-2 and TRBJ1-6; D is undetermined. Trimming cost V 2 bases and J 0 bases, with 5 bases left between them. The CDR3 totals 15 residues. Germline CDR1 SGHAT, CDR2 FQNNGV. The CDR3 protein is CASSLTSSYNSPLHF. In DNA, the CDR3 is TGTGCCAGCAGCTTAACGAGCTCCTATAATTCACCCCTCCACTTT.

The chain links TRBV6-6 to TRBJ2-5, with a weak D call TRBD1 (6 bases). V shed 5 bases and J shed 10 bases, with 17 bases lying between them. CDR3 length equals 13 residues. Looked up from germline, CDR1 is MNHNY and CDR2 is SVGAGI (reference sequence). The CDR3 DNA follows: TGTGCCAGCAGTCAGACAGGTTTCGGGGACCAGTACTTC. It is translated as CASSQTGFGDQYF.

This chain links TRBV5-1 with TRBJ2-7; possibly TRBD2 for D (6 bases). This CDR3 has 15 amino acids. Germline V gene data show CDR1 as SGHRS and CDR2 as YFSETQ. V was clipped by 0 bases and J by 3 bases, with 13 bases between them. The CDR3 coding sequence is TGCGCCAGCAGCTTGGCGCCGGGAGAGATCTACGAGCAGTACTTC. Its translation is CASSLAPGEIYEQYF.

This clone was seen a handful of times. This sequence joins TRBV4-3 and TRBJ1-6; TRBD1 is a possible D gene (5 bases). Germline values: CDR1 LGHNA, CDR2 YSLEER. The CDR3 extends over 16 amino acids. V shed 1 base and J shed 7 bases, with 14 bases lying between them. The CDR3 nucleotides read TGCGCCAGCAGCCAAGTCCAGGGCATCTACAATTCACCCCTCCACTTT. It is translated as CASSQVQGIYNSPLHF.

The V call is TRBV5-4, the J call TRBJ2-3; 7 nucleotides agree with TRBD1. The CDR3 loop spans 14 amino acids. The V segment lost 3 bases and the J segment 3 bases; nucleotides outside the gene matches: 4. Germline V gene lookup returns CDR1 SGHNT and CDR2 YYREEE (reference sequence). The CDR3 nucleotides read TGTGCCAGCAGCTCGGGACAGATTACAGATACGCAGTATTTT. As protein: CASSSGQITDTQYF.

V gene TRBV5-1 combines with J gene TRBJ1-1; 8 nucleotides agree with TRBD1. The J segment lost 5 bases and the V segment lost 1 base, leaving 13 bases of the junction unmatched. CDR1 is SGHRS and CDR2 is YFSETQ in the germline V gene. CDR3 length: 17 residues. CDR3 bases: TGCGCCAGCAGCTTGATAAGTCTCGGACAGGGAAGTACTGAAGCTTTCTTT. This gives the protein CASSLISLGQGSTEAFF.

This clone was counted once. The chain employs TRBV7-8 and TRBJ2-1; 9 bases are shared with TRBD2. This CDR3 has 18 residues. After removal of 5 bases from V and 0 bases from J, the junction contained 11 bases not matched to a gene. From germline, CDR1 is SGHVS and CDR2 FQNEAQ. Here the CDR3 reads CASSVLRLAAPSYNEQFF. The DNA for the CDR3 is TGTGCCAGCAGCGTACTCAGACTAGCGGCTCCCTCCTACAATGAGCAGTTCTTC.